The clone carrying this T cell receptor beta chain was counted between two and nine times. TCRdb re-analysed the 5' RACE reads in MiXCR, keeping a single row per CDR3 protein. The table includes about 260,000 distinct CDR3 sequences, 20% detected once. The entry originates in a study of CD8 T cells in ankylosing spondylitis. The germline CDR1 and CDR2 sequences are KGHDR and SFDVKD. The CDR3 sequence is 15 residues long. With 0 bases clipped from V and 3 bases from J, the junction kept 1 base outside the gene matches. The chain carries TRBV24-1 and TRBJ2-5, with 9 bases that match TRBD1. Sequenced material: blood, either unsorted or a sorted T cell fraction (not recorded which). The clonotype was recovered from a male donor with ankylosing spondylitis or in good health (not recorded which). In DNA form, the CDR3 reads TGTGCCACCAGTGATTTGGGGGACAGGGAAGAGACCCAGTACTTC. Protein sequence: CATSDLGDREETQYF.